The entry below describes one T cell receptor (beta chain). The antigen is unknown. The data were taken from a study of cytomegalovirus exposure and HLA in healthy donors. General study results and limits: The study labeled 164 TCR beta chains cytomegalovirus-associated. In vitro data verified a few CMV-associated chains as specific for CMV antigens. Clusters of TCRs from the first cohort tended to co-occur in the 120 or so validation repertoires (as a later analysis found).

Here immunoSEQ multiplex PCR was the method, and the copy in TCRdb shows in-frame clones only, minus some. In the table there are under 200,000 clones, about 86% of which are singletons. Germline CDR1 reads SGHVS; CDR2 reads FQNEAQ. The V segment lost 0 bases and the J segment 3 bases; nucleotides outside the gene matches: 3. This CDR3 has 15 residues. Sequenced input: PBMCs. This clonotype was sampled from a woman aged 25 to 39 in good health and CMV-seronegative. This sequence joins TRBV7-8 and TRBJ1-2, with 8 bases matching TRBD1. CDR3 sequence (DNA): TGTGCCAGCAGCTTAGCGTACAGGGGGGACTATGGCTACACCTTC. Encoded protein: CASSLAYRGDYGYTF.